One sample yielded the 2 T cell receptor beta chains listed below, sequenced in a study of CD8 T cells in ankylosing spondylitis. MiXCR, applied by TCRdb to the 5' RACE reads, yields one record per CDR3 protein. The sample carries around 150,000 distinct CDR3 sequences, around 42% recorded once. Sequencing was carried out using synovial fluid, either unsorted or a sorted T cell fraction (not recorded which). The source is a male donor with ankylosing spondylitis.

This clonotype has just a few counts. This chain uses TRBV12-3 or TRBV12-4 with TRBJ2-3, with D possibly called TRBD1 or TRBD2 (5 bases each). This CDR3 region has 10 residues. V dropped 8 bases and J dropped 7 bases, with 7 bases sitting between them. The CDR3 nucleotides read TGTGCCAGCGGGGGATATACGCAGTATTTT. It translates to CASGGYTQYF.

This chain uses TRBV12-3 or TRBV12-4 with TRBJ2-1; tentative D call: TRBD1 (5 bases). This CDR3 comprises 16 residues. Trimming removed 1 base from V and 4 bases from J, with 14 bases in between. CDR3 bases: TGTGCCAGCAGTTTAGACCCCGGACATGGTTACAATGAGCAGTTCTTC. This gives the protein CASSLDPGHGYNEQFF.